The sequence of this TCR beta chain was determined in a study of PD-L1 blockade in urothelial cancer. Turning to the study itself: Male sex and bladder-origin urothelial cancer were recorded for twenty-five of 29 patients. T cells numbered a median of roughly 150,000 in the blood samples.

The germline V and J ends were trimmed by 2 bases and 7 bases, with 19 bases remaining between them. The CDR3 is 17 amino acids. Germline V gene sequence: CDR1 SGHNT, CDR2 YYREEE (reference sequence). This table comes from immunoSEQ multiplex PCR, and its TCRdb copy is limited to in-frame clones, with some not included. The sample consists of roughly 120,000 clones, approximately 84% of them appearing once. Noted time point: pretreatment peripheral blood. This receptor was taken from a man in his fifties with urothelial cancer. The genes are TRBV5-4 and TRBJ1-6, with a weak D call TRBD1 (6 bases). Material: PBMCs, obtained around atezolizumab (anti-PD-L1) treatment. The CDR3 is CASSFISGTPGNSPLHF. The CDR3 coding sequence is TGTGCCAGCAGCTTTATATCCGGGACACCTGGGAATTCACCCCTCCACTTT.